This T cell receptor (beta chain) originates from a study of vaccination effects on CD4 cells after COVID-19. Study details: Sampling occurred a median 72 days post second dose, range 14 to 241.

For this clone: Its target is not known.

Antigen-specific CD4+ T cells were expanded (with viral peptide pools) by the ViraFEST assay ahead of sequencing. CD4+ T cell isolation took place after approximately 11 days of culture. The cohort was immunized with two doses of either the BNT162b2 or mRNA-1273 vaccine. The CDR3 is made up of 14 amino acids. After removal of 5 bases from V and 4 bases from J, the junction contained 3 bases not matched to a gene. Germline V gives CDR1 MDHEN, CDR2 SYDVKM. TCRdb keeps only in-frame clones here, not all; method: immunoSEQ multiplex PCR. In the table there are tens of thousands of clones, 75% to 90% of which are singletons.

The rearrangement links TRBV28 to TRBJ2-3, with 10 nucleotides matching TRBD1. The sample was CD4+ T cells from PBMCs cultured with SARS-CoV-2 spike peptides, taken after COVID-19 vaccination. This TCR was sampled from a human donor who received a COVID-19 vaccine. Some clones in this sample may be carry-over from other donors' samples. CDR3 in amino acids: CASSDRGRSDTQYF. The CDR3 DNA reads as TGTGCCAGCAGTGACAGGGGGCGCTCAGATACGCAGTATTTT.